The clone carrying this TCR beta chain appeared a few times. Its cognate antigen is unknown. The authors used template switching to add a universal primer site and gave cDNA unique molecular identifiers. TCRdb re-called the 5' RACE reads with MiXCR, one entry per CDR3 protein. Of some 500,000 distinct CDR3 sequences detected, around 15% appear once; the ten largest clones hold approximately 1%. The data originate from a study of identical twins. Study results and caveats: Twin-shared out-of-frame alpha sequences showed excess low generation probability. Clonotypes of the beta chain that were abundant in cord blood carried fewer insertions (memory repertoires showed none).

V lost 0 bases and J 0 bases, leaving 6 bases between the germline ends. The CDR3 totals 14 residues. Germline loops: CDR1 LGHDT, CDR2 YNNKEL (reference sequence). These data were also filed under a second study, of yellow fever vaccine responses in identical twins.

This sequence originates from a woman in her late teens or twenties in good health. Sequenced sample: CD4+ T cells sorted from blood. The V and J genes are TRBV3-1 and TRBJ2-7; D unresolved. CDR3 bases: TGTGCCAGCAGCCAAGACACGGTCTCCTACGAGCAGTACTTC. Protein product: CASSQDTVSYEQYF.